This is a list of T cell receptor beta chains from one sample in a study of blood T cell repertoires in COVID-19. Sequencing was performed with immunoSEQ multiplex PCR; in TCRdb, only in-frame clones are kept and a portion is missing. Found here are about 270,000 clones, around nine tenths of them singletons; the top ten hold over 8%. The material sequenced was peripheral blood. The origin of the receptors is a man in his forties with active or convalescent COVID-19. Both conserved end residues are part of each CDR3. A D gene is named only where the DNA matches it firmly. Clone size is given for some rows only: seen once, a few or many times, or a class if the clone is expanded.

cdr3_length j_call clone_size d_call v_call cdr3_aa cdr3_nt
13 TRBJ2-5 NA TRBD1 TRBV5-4 CATGGGSQETQYF TGTGCCACAGGGGGCGGAAGCCAAGAGACCCAGTACTTC
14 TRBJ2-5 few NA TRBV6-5 CASSYSTGQETQYF TGTGCCAGCAGTTACTCGACAGGTCAAGAGACCCAGTACTTC
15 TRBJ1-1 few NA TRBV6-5 CASGRGMIMDTEAFF TGTGCCAGCGGAAGGGGGATGATTATGGACACTGAAGCTTTCTTT
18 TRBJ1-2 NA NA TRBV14 CASSQARGGVSRGYGYTF TGTGCCAGCAGCCAAGCCCGGGGTGGGGTCAGTCGTGGCTATGGCTACACCTTC
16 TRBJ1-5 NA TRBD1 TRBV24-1 CATSDARQGSNQPQHF TGTGCCACCAGTGACGCCCGACAGGGCAGCAATCAGCCCCAGCATTTT
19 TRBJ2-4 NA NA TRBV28 CASSPYWVAGRHGGNIQYF TGTGCCAGCAGTCCCTACTGGGTTGCGGGGAGGCACGGGGGAAACATTCAGTACTTC
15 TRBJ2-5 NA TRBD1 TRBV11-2 CASSSDRGKQETQYF TGTGCCAGCAGCTCGGACAGGGGGAAGCAAGAGACCCAGTACTTC
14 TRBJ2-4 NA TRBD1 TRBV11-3 CASSTDRERHIQYF TGTGCCAGCAGCACCGACAGGGAGCGGCACATTCAGTACTTC
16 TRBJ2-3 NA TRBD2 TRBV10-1 CASREQLSGGSDTQYF TGCGCCAGCCGGGAGCAACTAAGCGGGGGGTCGGATACGCAGTATTTT
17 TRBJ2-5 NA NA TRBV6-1 CASREGGAGVQQETQYF TGTGCCAGCAGAGAAGGGGGAGCAGGGGTTCAGCAAGAGACCCAGTACTTC